The rows below give T cell receptor beta chains drawn from one sample of a study of shared clonotypes between healthy human individuals. The data were produced by immunoSEQ multiplex PCR, yet TCRdb's version contains in-frame clones alone and is incomplete. The data show approximately 740,000 clones, 80% to 95% seen once. Specimen: naive CD8+ T cells sorted from blood. Receptors were obtained from a man aged 25-40 years in good health. Each CDR3 is given with its conserved first and last residue. The order of the fields is V gene, D gene, J gene, clone size, CDR3 protein, CDR3 DNA. The D gene is left open where the match is weak. Not every row has a clone size; where given, it reads once, few, many or a size class.

TRBV7-8	TRBD2	TRBJ2-5	-	CASSSRLARPQETQYF	TGTGCCAGCAGCTCGAGACTAGCGCGGCCCCAAGAGACCCAGTACTTC
TRBV28	TRBD1	TRBJ1-2	-	CASSSRGLGYGYTF	TGTGCCAGCAGTTCCAGGGGGCTCGGCTATGGCTACACCTTC
TRBV11-2	-	TRBJ2-7	-	CASSLEAPGTTNYEQYF	TGTGCCAGCAGCTTAGAGGCCCCCGGGACAACCAACTACGAGCAGTACTTC
TRBV6-6	-	TRBJ1-1	-	CASRPHRAEAFF	TGTGCCAGCAGGCCCCACAGGGCTGAAGCTTTCTTT
TRBV29-1	-	TRBJ1-1	-	CSVADTEAFF	TGCAGCGTTGCTGACACTGAAGCTTTCTTT
TRBV4-1	-	TRBJ2-7	-	CASSQDLLRYEQYF	TGCGCCAGCAGCCAAGATCTCCTACGGTACGAGCAGTACTTC
TRBV5-5	TRBD2	TRBJ2-7	-	CASSLLAGAIYEQYF	TGTGCCAGCAGCTTACTTGCGGGAGCGATATACGAGCAGTACTTC
TRBV10-3	-	TRBJ2-7	-	CAISTAGKTYEQYF	TGTGCCATCAGTACGGCGGGGAAAACCTACGAGCAGTACTTC
TRBV15	-	TRBJ2-3	-	CATSHPRPTDTQYF	TGTGCCACCAGCCACCCTCGCCCCACAGATACGCAGTATTTT
TRBV7-9	-	TRBJ2-1	-	CASTHPGRGGINEQFF	TGTGCCAGCACCCACCCCGGCAGGGGCGGGATAAATGAGCAGTTCTTC
TRBV6-5	-	TRBJ1-5	-	CASQGKNQPQHF	TGTGCCAGCCAAGGGAAAAACCAGCCCCAGCATTTT
TRBV2	-	TRBJ1-4	once	CASTKTEALRGEKLFF	TGTGCCAGCACCAAGACAGAGGCCCTTCGAGGTGAAAAACTGTTTTTT
TRBV18	-	TRBJ2-1	-	CASSQNRGTETNYNEQFF	TGTGCCAGCTCACAAAACCGGGGCACCGAAACCAACTACAATGAGCAGTTCTTC
TRBV10-1	-	TRBJ2-7	-	CASSDGLAEGHEQYF	TGCGCCAGCAGTGATGGGCTAGCTGAGGGCCACGAGCAGTACTTC
TRBV4-3	-	TRBJ2-1	-	CASSQDRNTYNEQFF	TGCGCCAGCAGCCAAGATCGGAATACCTACAATGAGCAGTTCTTC
TRBV28	TRBD2	TRBJ2-7	-	CASSFPGLASYEQYF	TGTGCCAGCAGTTTCCCGGGACTAGCGTCTTACGAGCAGTACTTC
TRBV19	TRBD2	TRBJ2-7	-	CASSIAVRDYAYEQYF	TGTGCCAGTAGTATAGCCGTCCGGGACTACGCCTACGAGCAGTACTTC
TRBV5-1	TRBD1	TRBJ2-5	-	CASSSSRDRGETQYF	TGCGCCAGCAGCTCAAGCCGGGACAGGGGAGAGACCCAGTACTTC
TRBV15	-	TRBJ2-7	-	CATSRVRGVAYEQYF	TGTGCCACCAGCAGAGTCCGAGGAGTCGCCTACGAGCAGTACTTC
TRBV7-9	-	TRBJ2-3	-	CASSLGLGPPGADTQYF	TGTGCCAGCAGCTTAGGACTCGGGCCTCCGGGGGCAGATACGCAGTATTTT